Below, 27 T cell receptor beta chains from the same sample are listed, as sequenced in a study of T cell responses to AZD1222 COVID-19 vaccine. Method: immunoSEQ multiplex PCR; TCRdb's copy keeps in-frame clones and lacks some. Here the sample spans about 120,000 clones, roughly nine tenths being singletons. Sequences were derived from peripheral blood, sampled on day 0 of AZD1222 vaccination. These receptors originate from an adult in good health.

This clone was counted only a few times. V is TRBV9 and J is TRBJ2-7; weak D call: TRBD2 (6 bases). CDR1 is SGDLS, CDR2 YYNGEE, per germline. The V end lost 0 bases, the J end lost 0 bases, and 10 bases lay between the germline ends. The CDR3 is made up of 15 amino acids. CDR3 sequence (DNA): TGTGCCAGCAGCGTAGAGCTAGCGCCCTCCTACGAGCAGTACTTC. It specifies CASSVELAPSYEQYF. The full variable domain, completed using reference TRBV9 and TRBJ2-7, is DSGVTQTPKHLITATGQRVTLRCSPRSGDLSVYWYQQSLDQGLQFLIQYYNGEERAKGNILERFSAQQFPDLHSELNLSSLELGDSALYFCASSVELAPSYEQYFGPGTRLTVT.

The V and J genes are TRBV7-9 and TRBJ1-2, with no clear D. The V and J ends lost 0 bases and 2 bases respectively, with 4 bases between them. The CDR3 runs 13 residues. The germline CDR1 and CDR2 sequences are SEHNR and FQNEAQ (reference sequence). CDR3 in DNA: TGTGCCAGCAGCTTAGCTGGGAACTATGGCTACACCTTC. As protein: CASSLAGNYGYTF.

This clone was detected once. The chain joins TRBV19 to TRBJ2-7; TRBD1 matches at 8 bases. Germline lookup yields CDR1 LNHDA and CDR2 SQIVND (reference sequence). Trimming removed 5 bases from V and 2 bases from J; junction bases left unmatched: 8. This CDR3 region has 15 residues. CDR3 nucleotides: TGTGCCAGTAGTCCAAGGACAGGGTTGGCCTACGAGCAGTACTTC. Amino acids: CASSPRTGLAYEQYF.

The chain employs TRBV7-3 and TRBJ2-5; D is undetermined. V lost 5 bases to trimming and J lost 0 bases, with 7 bases between them. Germline V CDR1 and CDR2: SGHTA, FQGTGA. CDR3 length: 13 amino acids. CDR3 DNA: TGTGCCAGCAGCCCCGGGCACCAAGAGACCCAGTACTTC. Residues: CASSPGHQETQYF.

The chain is built from TRBV28 and TRBJ2-5; no clear D. Trimming removed 5 bases at V and 2 bases at J, with 9 bases between. The CDR3 loop spans 13 amino acids. CDR1 is MDHEN and CDR2 is SYDVKM in the germline V gene. CDR3 loop: CASSHGPQETQYF. CDR3 nucleotide sequence: TGTGCCAGCAGTCACGGGCCACAAGAGACCCAGTACTTC.

V and J are TRBV3-1 (or the pseudogene TRBV3-2) and TRBJ2-5, with a weak D call TRBD2 (6 bases). Germline CDR1 LGHDT, CDR2 YNNKEL (reference sequence). Trimming took off 1 base at V and 4 bases at J, with 16 bases between the two ends. The CDR3 runs to 16 residues. As DNA, the CDR3 is TGTGCCAGCAGCCAAGCCCGTGGGGGGTTTGGAGAGACCCAGTACTTC. Its protein is CASSQARGGFGETQYF.

The CDR3 nucleotides read TGTGCCAGCAGCCAAGAGGGGCGCACAGATACGCAGTATTTT. This encodes CASSQEGRTDTQYF. The chain joins TRBV4-2 to TRBJ2-3; TRBD1 is a possible D gene (5 bases). This CDR3 region has 14 residues. Trimming took off 0 bases at V and 1 base at J, with 5 bases between the two ends. Per germline, CDR1 LGHNA and CDR2 YNFKEQ.

A few counts support this clone. The V and J genes are TRBV28 and TRBJ2-7, with a weak D call TRBD1 (5 bases). In germline, CDR1 is MDHEN, CDR2 SYDVKM. The CDR3 extends over 13 amino acids. Trimming pared 6 bases from V and 2 bases from J, leaving 11 bases between. The CDR3 DNA reads TGTGCCAGCAGCCTAGACAGTACCTACGAGCAGTACTTC. Encoded protein: CASSLDSTYEQYF.

This chain uses TRBV19 with TRBJ2-7; the D gene is possibly TRBD1 (6 bases). The CDR3 covers 14 residues. Germline V gives CDR1 LNHDA, CDR2 SQIVND (reference sequence). Between the trimmed V and J ends, which lost 7 bases and 7 bases, there was a span of 20 bases. The DNA of the CDR3 is TGTGCCAGTAACCCGACAGGCCTGTTGGGGGAGCAGTACTTC. The encoded protein is CASNPTGLLGEQYF.

The V gene is TRBV10-2, the J gene TRBJ2-7, with 9 bases fitting TRBD2. Germline CDR1 reads WSHSY; CDR2 reads SAAADI. The CDR3 has 14 amino acids. After removal of 6 bases from V and 4 bases from J, the junction contained 7 bases not matched to a gene. The CDR3 DNA reads TGCGCCAGCAGGGCGGGAGGGCCATCGTACGAGCAGTACTTC. It translates to CASRAGGPSYEQYF.

This rearrangement joins TRBV28 to TRBJ2-7; 8 bases fit TRBD1. Germline CDR1 is MDHEN and CDR2 is SYDVKM. V was pared by 5 bases and J by 10 bases, with 13 bases of the junction left unmatched. There are 14 residues in the CDR3. CDR3 residues: CASSPRDRTPVQYF. The CDR3 DNA is TGTGCCAGCAGTCCTCGGGACAGGACCCCCGTTCAGTACTTC.

V usage is TRBV28 and J usage is TRBJ1-2, with TRBD1 as a possible D gene (5 bases). CDR3 length: 14 amino acids. V was shortened by 7 bases and J by 4 bases, with 16 bases between the two germline ends. Germline V gene lookup returns CDR1 MDHEN and CDR2 SYDVKM. The CDR3 region has the DNA TGTGCCAGCATGGACCTGGGACTCACCTATGGCTACACCTTC. Translated: CASMDLGLTYGYTF.

This sequence joins TRBV10-3 and TRBJ2-5; D is unresolved. Trimming took 6 bases from V and 0 from J, leaving 2 bases between them. This CDR3 spans 11 amino acids. CDR1 and CDR2 from the germline V gene are ENHRY and SYGVKD. DNA of the CDR3: TGTGCCATCAGGAACCAAGAGACCCAGTACTTC. Translating gives CAIRNQETQYF.

The chain carries TRBV30 and TRBJ2-5, with D possibly TRBD2 on 6 matching bases. V was pared by 2 bases and J by 1 base, with 17 bases between. This CDR3 spans 16 amino acids. Germline loops: CDR1 GTSNPN, CDR2 SVGIG (reference sequence). In nucleotides, the CDR3 is TGTGCCTGGAGTCCCTCGGAGGGCCAACTCCAAGAGACCCAGTACTTC. It codes for CAWSPSEGQLQETQYF.

V usage is TRBV7-2 and J usage is TRBJ2-3; perhaps TRBD2 as D (6 bases). The germline V and J ends were trimmed by 9 bases and 6 bases, with 16 bases remaining between them. The germline V gene encodes CDR1 SGHTA and CDR2 FQGNSA. CDR3 size: 13 residues. CDR3: CARRTAGGDTQYF. DNA of the CDR3: TGTGCCAGGCGGACCGCCGGAGGGGATACGCAGTATTTT.

The V call is TRBV12-3 or TRBV12-4, the J call TRBJ1-2; tentative D call: TRBD1 (5 bases). This CDR3 spans 13 amino acids. Trimming removed 6 bases at V and 3 bases at J, with 11 bases between. The chain's CDR3 is CASSPGLYYGYTF. In DNA, the CDR3 is TGTGCCAGCAGCCCGGGACTCTACTATGGCTACACCTTC.

The rearrangement uses TRBV10-2 and TRBJ1-2; D may be TRBD1 (5 bases). In germline, CDR1 is WSHSY, CDR2 SAAADI. CDR3 length: 12 residues. Deletions cut 1 base from V and 8 bases from J, with 8 bases between. CDR3 residues: CASSEWTRGYTF. CDR3 nucleotide sequence: TGCGCCAGCAGTGAGTGGACAAGAGGCTACACCTTC.

The chain recombines TRBV10-1 with TRBJ1-1, with D perhaps matching TRBD1 (5 bases). This CDR3 spans 13 amino acids. Trimming took 4 bases from V and 5 from J, leaving 11 bases between them. CDR1 and CDR2 from the germline V gene are WNHNN and SYGVQD (reference sequence). CDR3 DNA: TGCGCCAGCAGTGTGACGGGGGGTACTGAAGCTTTCTTT. The encoded protein is CASSVTGGTEAFF.

This chain connects TRBV19 to TRBJ2-7, with 9 bases identical to TRBD1. V was clipped by 6 bases and J by 0 bases; unmatched bases: 3. The CDR3 runs to 14 residues. CDR1 and CDR2 from the germline V gene are LNHDA and SQIVND (reference sequence). This chain's CDR3 is CASSDRGSSYEQYF. The CDR3 DNA sequence: TGTGCCAGTAGCGACAGGGGGAGCTCCTACGAGCAGTACTTC.

The chain uses TRBV10-3 and TRBJ2-2; 11 bases align to TRBD1. Germline V gene sequence: CDR1 ENHRY, CDR2 SYGVKD. V was clipped by 6 bases and J by 5 bases; unmatched bases: 2. The CDR3 length is 14 residues. The chain's CDR3 is CAIRGTGGTGELFF. CDR3 coding DNA: TGTGCCATCAGGGGGACAGGGGGGACCGGGGAGCTGTTTTTT.

Of note for this clone: Other DNA sequences of this sample code for an identical CDR3. The chain links TRBV19 to TRBJ2-1; weak D call: TRBD1 (6 bases). Between the trimmed V and J ends, which lost 3 bases and 5 bases, there was a span of 8 bases. The CDR3 is 13 amino acids. CDR1 is LNHDA and CDR2 is SQIVND in the germline V gene (reference sequence). Written as DNA, the CDR3 is TGTGCCAGTAGTATTAACAGGGACAATGAGCAGTTCTTC. This translates into CASSINRDNEQFF.

The chain uses TRBV7-9 and TRBJ1-1, with TRBD1 matching 11 bases. The CDR3 is made up of 16 amino acids. Germline CDR1 SEHNR, CDR2 FQNEAQ (reference sequence). V was pared by 5 bases and J by 5 bases, with 10 bases of the junction left unmatched. CDR3 loop: CASSKDRGQGDTEAFF. The CDR3 nucleotides read TGTGCCAGCAGCAAGGACAGGGGGCAGGGGGATACTGAAGCTTTCTTT.

Comment on this clone: This specimen includes other DNA sequences encoding the same CDR3. The J gene is TRBJ2-1, the V gene TRBV5-1; 15 bases line up with TRBD2. The CDR3 sequence is 15 residues long. With V trimmed by 4 bases and J by 10 bases, 6 bases remained unmatched. Germline loops: CDR1 SGHRS, CDR2 YFSETQ. CDR3 protein: CASSPGLAGGKEQFF. The CDR3 region has the DNA TGCGCCAGCAGCCCGGGACTAGCGGGAGGTAAGGAGCAGTTCTTC.

The chain joins TRBV3-1 (or the pseudogene TRBV3-2) to TRBJ2-4; 8 nucleotides align to TRBD2. The CDR3 consists of 17 residues. J gave up 0 bases and V 1 base, and 5 bases lay outside the gene matches. Germline CDR1 LGHDT, CDR2 YNNKEL (reference sequence). This chain's CDR3 is CASSQAERGLAKNIQYF. The CDR3 nucleotides are TGTGCCAGCAGCCAAGCTGAGCGGGGGTTAGCCAAAAACATTCAGTACTTC.

There are a few counts of this clone. This chain links TRBV3-1 (or the pseudogene TRBV3-2) with TRBJ1-1, with D unclear. CDR1 is LGHDT and CDR2 is YNNKEL in the germline V gene (reference sequence). The CDR3 consists of 15 residues. The V end lost 0 bases, the J end lost 3 bases, and 11 bases lay between the germline ends. CDR3 DNA: TGTGCCAGCAGCCAAGATCAGAGACGGTACACTGAAGCTTTCTTT. Its protein is CASSQDQRRYTEAFF.

The CDR3 reads CASSLGLNNEQFF. In DNA, the CDR3 is TGTGCCAGCAGCTTGGGTCTTAACAATGAGCAGTTCTTC. This chain links TRBV7-2 with TRBJ2-1, with D unclear. This CDR3 region has 13 residues. With 3 bases removed from V and 5 bases from J, the gap between germline ends came to 8 bases. The germline V gene has CDR1 SGHTA and CDR2 FQGNSA.

J is TRBJ1-6 and V is TRBV21-1. TRBV21-1 is labeled a pseudogene. The CDR3 has 15 amino acids. The DNA of the CDR3 is TGTGCCAGCAGCACACGGGCCTCCTATAATTCACCCCTCCACTTT. Translating gives CASSTRASYNSPLHF.